These T cell receptor beta chains were read from a single sample in a study of blood T cells in healthy people across ages. From the 5' RACE reads, TCRdb called clonotypes with MiXCR, one entry per CDR3 protein. The table has 1.5 million to 2 million distinct CDR3 sequences, under 30% seen once; the top ten hold approximately 7.7%. The sequenced material came from blood. The receptors were gathered from a woman aged 25 to 39 in good health. CDR3s include the opening cysteine and the closing phenylalanine or tryptophan.

v_call	j_call	cdr3_aa
TRBV20-1	TRBJ2-2	CSAPRLGRDGELFF
TRBV12-3/TRBV12-4	TRBJ2-3	CASSPRGREWADTQYF
TRBV4-2	NA	CASSQDSLASSYNEQYF
TRBV5-1	TRBJ2-5	CASSLWGTGTQYF
TRBV6-6	TRBJ2-2	CASSYGQWTENTGGLFF
TRBV7-8	TRBJ2-3	CASSLEDRTTDTQYF
TRBV7-2	TRBJ2-7	CASNKRRGYEQYF
TRBV2	TRBJ2-7	CASSEEGDTYYEQYF
TRBV20-1	TRBJ2-1	CSAQEGGAYDEQFF
TRBV6-1	TRBJ2-7	CASGRADLTYEQYF
TRBV20-1	TRBJ2-1	CSASASGRGNKQFF
TRBV28	TRBJ2-5	CASSHTGGTGRGTQYF
TRBV7-2	TRBJ2-5	CASSLGFGAAQYF
TRBV24-1	TRBJ2-3	CATSDPRAGGITDTQYF
TRBV18	TRBJ2-3	CASSPGLDSDTQYF
TRBV5-4	TRBJ2-7	CASSWQETPYEQYF
TRBV20-1	TRBJ2-4	CSAREARIQYF
TRBV12-3/TRBV12-4	TRBJ2-7	CASSQSDQGTYEQYF
TRBV6-5	TRBJ2-7	CASSLWRERVYEQYF
TRBV7-9	TRBJ2-1	CASSSPRGVTNEQFF
TRBV2	TRBJ2-7	CASRAELYEQYF
TRBV29-1	TRBJ2-3	CSVVQPVADTQYF
TRBV11-3	TRBJ1-2	CASSPKDRPKDYGYTF
TRBV6-2/TRBV6-3	TRBJ2-6	CASSYAQHGANVLTF
TRBV15	TRBJ1-4	CATSRAGPREKLFF
TRBV20-1	TRBJ2-4	CSASQGAGEQYF
TRBV11-2	TRBJ2-7	CASSLEVRVREQYF
TRBV7-2	TRBJ1-5	CASSLKIGGGNQPQHF
TRBV24-1	TRBJ2-2	CATSDPSVEWGELFF
TRBV11-2	TRBJ2-1	CASSLDRTSGGFSSYNEQFF
TRBV4-3	TRBJ2-5	CASSQGDSIQETQYF
TRBV20-1	TRBJ2-1	CSAREGAGVRSGVQFF
TRBV7-2	TRBJ2-1	CASSSIPGLSNEQFF
TRBV4-1	TRBJ2-5	CASSHVGGTQYF
TRBV6-1	TRBJ2-1	CASLSGGYNEQFF
TRBV30	TRBJ2-1	CAWSVWLDNEQFF
TRBV10-3	TRBJ2-1	CAISEGGYEGEQFF
TRBV20-1	TRBJ2-5	CSARPGMSRETQYF
TRBV10-3	TRBJ1-1	CAISEGGEGMNTEAFF
TRBV5-5	TRBJ2-1	CASSPGVATYNEQFF
TRBV2	TRBJ2-1	CASSPSLLGLDEQFF
TRBV6-2/TRBV6-3	TRBJ2-5	CASMGHVAAEQYF
TRBV29-1	TRBJ2-5	CSAVTSGAETQYF
TRBV11-2	TRBJ1-1	CASSLGISDTEAFF
TRBV12-5	NA	CAGDPTRCEQYF
TRBV2	TRBJ1-2	CASLDPQTYGYTF
TRBV24-1	TRBJ2-1	CATSAGGSEQFF
TRBV28	TRBJ2-1	CASRPSGLYYNEQFF
TRBV9	TRBJ2-7	CASSVSAASSYEQYF
TRBV2	TRBJ2-7	CARRGIGQGYQQYF
TRBV21-1	TRBJ1-3	CASTKCWPRNTIYF
TRBV11-1	TRBJ2-5	CASSQTVAATLQTQYF
TRBV24-1	TRBJ2-3	CATSEGGSTDTQYF
TRBV6-2/TRBV6-3	TRBJ1-2	CASVDALNARGYTF
TRBV27	TRBJ1-5	CASSRRPSNQPQHF
TRBV6-5	TRBJ1-2	CASRDNREGDGYTF
TRBV7-9	TRBJ2-7	CASSFGRDSPYEQYF